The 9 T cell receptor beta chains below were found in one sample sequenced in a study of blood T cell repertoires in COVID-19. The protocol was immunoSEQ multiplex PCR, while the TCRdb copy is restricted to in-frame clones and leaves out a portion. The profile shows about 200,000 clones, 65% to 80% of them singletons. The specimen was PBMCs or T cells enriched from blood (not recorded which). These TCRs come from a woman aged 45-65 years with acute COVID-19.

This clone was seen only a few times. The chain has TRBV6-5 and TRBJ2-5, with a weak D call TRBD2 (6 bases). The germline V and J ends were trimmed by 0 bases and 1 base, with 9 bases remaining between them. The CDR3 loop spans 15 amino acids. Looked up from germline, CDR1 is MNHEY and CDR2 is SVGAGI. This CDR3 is CASSYSRRVQETQYF. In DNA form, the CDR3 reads TGTGCCAGCAGTTACTCCAGGAGGGTCCAAGAGACCCAGTACTTC.

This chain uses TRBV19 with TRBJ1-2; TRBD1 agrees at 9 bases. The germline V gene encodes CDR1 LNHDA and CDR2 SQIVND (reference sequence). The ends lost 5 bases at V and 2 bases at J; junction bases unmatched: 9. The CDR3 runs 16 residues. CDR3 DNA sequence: TGTGCCAGTAGTGCACAGGGGGCGCGCGGAAACTATGGCTACACCTTC. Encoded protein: CASSAQGARGNYGYTF.

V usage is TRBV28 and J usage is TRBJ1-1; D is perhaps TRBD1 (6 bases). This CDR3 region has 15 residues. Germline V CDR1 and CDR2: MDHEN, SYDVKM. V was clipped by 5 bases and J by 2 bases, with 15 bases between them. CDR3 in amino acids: CASSPLDRQNTEAFF. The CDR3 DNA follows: TGTGCCAGCAGTCCCCTGGACAGACAAAACACTGAAGCTTTCTTT. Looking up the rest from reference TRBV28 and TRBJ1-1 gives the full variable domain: DVKVTQSSRYLVKRTGEKVFLECVQDMDHENMFWYRQDPGLGLRLIYFSYDVKMKEKGDIPEGYSVSREKKERFSLILESASTNQTSMYLCASSPLDRQNTEAFFGQGTRLTVV.

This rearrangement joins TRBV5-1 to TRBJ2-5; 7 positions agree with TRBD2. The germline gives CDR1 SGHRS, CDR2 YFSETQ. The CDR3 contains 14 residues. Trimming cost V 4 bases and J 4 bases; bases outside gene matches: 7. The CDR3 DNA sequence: TGCGCCAGCAGCCCGGGAGGCCCAGGAGAGACCCAGTACTTC. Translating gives CASSPGGPGETQYF.

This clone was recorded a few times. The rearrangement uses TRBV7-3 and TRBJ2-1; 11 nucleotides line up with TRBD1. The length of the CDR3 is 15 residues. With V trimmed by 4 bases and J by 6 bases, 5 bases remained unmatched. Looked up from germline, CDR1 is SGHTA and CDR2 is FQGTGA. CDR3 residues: CASSSRDRGTNEQFF. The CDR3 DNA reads TGTGCCAGCAGCTCCCGGGACAGGGGGACCAATGAGCAGTTCTTC.

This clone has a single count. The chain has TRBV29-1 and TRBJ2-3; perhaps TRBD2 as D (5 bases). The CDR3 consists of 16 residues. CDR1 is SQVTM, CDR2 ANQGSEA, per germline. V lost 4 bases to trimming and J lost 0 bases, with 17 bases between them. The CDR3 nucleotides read TGCAGCGTTGTCCCAACGGACTTCCAGAGCACAGATACGCAGTATTTT. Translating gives CSVVPTDFQSTDTQYF.

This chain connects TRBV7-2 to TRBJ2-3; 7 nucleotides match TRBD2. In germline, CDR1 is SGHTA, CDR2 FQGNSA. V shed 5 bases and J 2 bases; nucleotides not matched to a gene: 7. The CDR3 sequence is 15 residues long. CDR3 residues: CASSGRLANTDTQYF. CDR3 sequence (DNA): TGTGCCAGCAGCGGGCGACTAGCTAACACAGATACGCAGTATTTT.

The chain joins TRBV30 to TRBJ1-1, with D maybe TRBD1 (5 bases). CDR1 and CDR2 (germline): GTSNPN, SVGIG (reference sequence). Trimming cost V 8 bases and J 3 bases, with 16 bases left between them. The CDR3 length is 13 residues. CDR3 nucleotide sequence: TGTGCCCGCTCAGGGCCCGGCGACACTGAAGCTTTCTTT. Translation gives CARSGPGDTEAFF. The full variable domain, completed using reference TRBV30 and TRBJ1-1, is SQTIHQWPATLVQPVGSPLSLECTVEGTSNPNLYWYRQAAGRGLQLLFYSVGIGQISSEVPQNLSASRPQDRQFILSSKKLLLSDSGFYLCARSGPGDTEAFFGQGTRLTVV.

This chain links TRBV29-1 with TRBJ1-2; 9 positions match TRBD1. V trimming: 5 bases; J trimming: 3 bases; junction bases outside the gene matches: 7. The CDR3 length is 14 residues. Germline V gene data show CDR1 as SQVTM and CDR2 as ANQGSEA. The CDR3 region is CSVRQGERDYGYTF. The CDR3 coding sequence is TGCAGCGTTCGACAGGGGGAGAGGGACTATGGCTACACCTTC. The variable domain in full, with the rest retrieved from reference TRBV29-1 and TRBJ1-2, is SAVISQKPSRDICQRGTSLTIQCQVDSQVTMMFWYRQQPGQSLTLIATANQGSEATYESGFVIDKFPISRPNLTFSTLTVSNMSPEDSSIYLCSVRQGERDYGYTFGSGTRLTVV.